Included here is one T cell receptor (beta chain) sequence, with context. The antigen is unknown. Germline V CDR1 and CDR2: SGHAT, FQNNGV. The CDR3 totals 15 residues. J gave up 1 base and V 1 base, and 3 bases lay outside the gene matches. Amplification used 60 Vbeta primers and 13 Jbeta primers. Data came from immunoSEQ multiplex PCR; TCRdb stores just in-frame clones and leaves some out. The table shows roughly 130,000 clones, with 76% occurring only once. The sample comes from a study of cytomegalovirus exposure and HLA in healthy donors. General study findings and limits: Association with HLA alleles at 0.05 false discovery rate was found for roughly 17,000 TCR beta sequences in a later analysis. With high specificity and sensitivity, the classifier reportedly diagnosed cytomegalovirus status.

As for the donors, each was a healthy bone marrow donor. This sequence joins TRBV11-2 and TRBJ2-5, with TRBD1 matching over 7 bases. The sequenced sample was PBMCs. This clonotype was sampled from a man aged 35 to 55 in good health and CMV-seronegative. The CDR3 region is CASSLGQGPQETQYF. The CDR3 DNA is TGTGCCAGCAGCTTAGGACAGGGCCCCCAAGAGACCCAGTACTTC.